These 30 T cell receptor beta chains originate from one sample sequenced in a study of cytomegalovirus exposure and HLA in healthy donors. A multiplex PCR was run with 60 Vbeta primers and 13 Jbeta primers. Measured with immunoSEQ multiplex PCR; TCRdb has only the in-frame clones, and not every one. Its listing shows fewer than 75,000 clones. Sequencing was performed on PBMCs. The receptors shown here come from a boy aged 10-17 years in good health and CMV-seronegative.

J is TRBJ1-5 and V is TRBV6-1; no clear D. The V gene's germline CDR1 is MNHNS and CDR2 SASEGT. This CDR3 contains 14 residues. Trimming pared 4 bases from V and 5 bases from J, leaving 12 bases between. CDR3 residues: CASSVRDGDQPQHF. CDR3 DNA sequence: TGTGCCAGCAGTGTCCGTGACGGAGATCAGCCCCAGCATTTT.

This sequence joins TRBV6-1 and TRBJ1-1; tentatively, D is TRBD1 (6 bases). Germline loops: CDR1 MNHNS, CDR2 SASEGT. The CDR3 sequence is 16 residues long. With 4 bases removed from V and 1 base from J, the gap between germline ends came to 16 bases. The CDR3 reads CASSGDRSRGNTEAFF. The CDR3 nucleotides read TGTGCCAGCAGTGGAGACAGGTCTAGGGGGAACACTGAAGCTTTCTTT.

This rearrangement joins TRBV5-1 to TRBJ1-1, with 8 bases matching TRBD1. Germline CDR1 and CDR2: SGHRS and YFSETQ. J gave up 1 base and V 4 bases, and 6 bases lay outside the gene matches. The CDR3 runs to 15 residues. The CDR3 nucleotides are TGCGCCAGCAGCCCGGCTGGACAGGGGAACACTGAAGCTTTCTTT. Translation gives CASSPAGQGNTEAFF.

The chain couples TRBV5-6 to TRBJ2-7; 7 nucleotides agree with TRBD2. The V gene end was trimmed by 0 bases and the J gene end by 1 base; junction bases not matched to a gene: 7. This CDR3 contains 16 residues. Per the germline V gene, CDR1 is SGHDT and CDR2 is YYEEEE. The CDR3 reads CASSLVAASGSYEQYF. In DNA, the CDR3 is TGTGCCAGCAGCTTGGTAGCAGCTAGCGGATCCTACGAGCAGTACTTC.

The V gene is TRBV19, the J gene TRBJ1-1; 10 bases are shared with TRBD1. From germline, CDR1 is LNHDA and CDR2 SQIVND (reference sequence). The CDR3 is 14 amino acids. After removal of 4 bases from V and 8 bases from J, the junction contained 7 bases not matched to a gene. In DNA, the CDR3 is TGTGCCAGTAGTAGAGTGACAGGGGGCTTGGAAGCTTTCTTT. As protein: CASSRVTGGLEAFF.

Worth noting for this clone: The junction differs from germline at one of its ends, possibly a read error. The genes are TRBV5-5 and TRBJ2-5, with D perhaps matching TRBD2 (5 bases). The CDR3 has 16 amino acids. Germline CDR1 is SGHKS and CDR2 is YYEKEE (reference sequence). The CDR3 loop is CASSPGSGRTQETQYF. The CDR3 DNA sequence: TGTGCCAGCAGCCCGGGGAGTGGCAGGACCCAAGAGACCCAATACTTC.

The chain carries TRBV5-1 and TRBJ2-1; D remains unclear. Germline CDR1 is SGHRS and CDR2 is YFSETQ. CDR3 length: 16 amino acids. V lost 4 bases and J 9 bases, leaving 23 bases between the germline ends. The CDR3 sequence: CASSEVWASAPAEQFF. The CDR3 DNA reads as TGCGCCAGCAGCGAAGTTTGGGCGTCTGCCCCAGCTGAGCAGTTCTTC.

This rearrangement joins TRBV27 to TRBJ2-3; TRBD2 is a possible D gene (6 bases). Trimming shortened V by 3 bases and J by 1 base, and 20 bases separated the two germline ends. The CDR3 contains 18 residues. CDR1 and CDR2 (germline): MNHEY, SMNVEV (reference sequence). The CDR3 bases are TGTGCCAGCAGTTTGGCATCGGGGAGACTAGTTGGCACAGATACGCAGTATTTT. Its protein is CASSLASGRLVGTDTQYF.

The chain employs TRBV29-1 and TRBJ2-7, with 9 bases that match TRBD2. Unmatched junction bases numbered 15, after V lost 1 base and J lost 5 bases. The CDR3 runs 17 residues. The germline gives CDR1 SQVTM, CDR2 ANQGSEA. CDR3 amino acids: CSVEGSQAGGVGNEQYF. The CDR3 region has the DNA TGCAGCGTTGAAGGATCCCAAGCGGGAGGTGTGGGGAACGAGCAGTACTTC.

V usage is TRBV5-6 and J usage is TRBJ1-2; TRBD1 aligns across 11 bases. This CDR3 contains 14 residues. Per the germline V gene, CDR1 is SGHDT and CDR2 is YYEEEE. V was pared by 3 bases and J by 5 bases, with 3 bases of the junction left unmatched. Here the CDR3 reads CASSSGQGVYGYTF. CDR3 bases: TGTGCCAGCAGCTCGGGACAGGGGGTATATGGCTACACCTTC. The entire variable domain, with the rest obtained from reference TRBV5-6 and TRBJ1-2, is as follows: DAGVTQSPTHLIKTRGQQVTLRCSPKSGHDTVSWYQQALGQGPQFIFQYYEEEERQRGNFPDRFSGHQFPNYSSELNVNALLLGDSALYLCASSSGQGVYGYTFGSGTRLTVV.

The chain joins TRBV5-8 to TRBJ1-2, with 8 bases aligning to TRBD1. CDR1 and CDR2 (germline): SGHTS, YDEGEE. The CDR3 covers 18 residues. The V gene end was trimmed by 1 base and the J gene end by 4 bases; junction bases not matched to a gene: 15. The CDR3 region is CASSLWQGATMFPYGYTF. In nucleotides, the CDR3 is TGTGCCAGCAGCTTGTGGCAGGGGGCGACTATGTTCCCCTATGGCTACACCTTC. Looking up the rest from reference TRBV5-8 and TRBJ1-2 gives the full variable domain: EAGVTQSPTHLIKTRGQQATLRCSPISGHTSVYWYQQALGLGLQFLLWYDEGEERNRGNFPPRFSGRQFPNYSSELNVNALELEDSALYLCASSLWQGATMFPYGYTFGSGTRLTVV.

This chain joins TRBV5-5 and TRBJ1-1, with D uncertain. The CDR3 covers 13 residues. V was trimmed by 3 bases and J by 5 bases, leaving 11 bases between them. Germline V gives CDR1 SGHKS, CDR2 YYEKEE (reference sequence). The CDR3 DNA reads TGTGCCAGCAGCTCAGTCCCTTGGACTGAAGCTTTCTTT. It is translated as CASSSVPWTEAFF.

This chain joins TRBV5-6 and TRBJ1-4; weak D call: TRBD1 (5 bases). The CDR3 has 14 residues. The germline CDR1 and CDR2 sequences are SGHDT and YYEEEE. V was trimmed by 5 bases and J by 6 bases, leaving 14 bases between them. CDR3 residues: CASSRDSLYEKLFF. The CDR3 DNA follows: TGTGCCAGCAGTCGGGACTCCCTCTATGAAAAACTGTTTTTT.

The V and J genes are TRBV19 and TRBJ2-3, with D possibly being TRBD1 (5 bases). Germline CDR1 reads LNHDA; CDR2 reads SQIVND (reference sequence). V lost 3 bases and J lost 2, with 12 bases in between. This CDR3 is built from 15 residues. The CDR3 bases are TGTGCCAGTAGTATCTTACAGGCCCCCACAGATACGCAGTATTTT. Translating it yields CASSILQAPTDTQYF.

The V call is TRBV6-5, the J call TRBJ1-2; no clear D gene. The V gene lost 5 bases and the J gene lost 7 bases, with 17 bases spanning the gap. This CDR3 has 14 residues. CDR1 MNHEY and CDR2 SVGAGI come from the germline V gene. The CDR3 spells CASSRGLRASGYTF. The CDR3 DNA reads as TGTGCCAGCAGTCGAGGGCTCCGGGCCTCTGGCTACACCTTC.

This chain uses TRBV9 with TRBJ2-3; TRBD2 aligns across 9 bases. J was trimmed by 4 bases and V by 3 bases; bases with no gene match: 3. The CDR3 runs to 14 residues. Looked up from germline, CDR1 is SGDLS and CDR2 is YYNGEE. DNA for the CDR3: TGTGCCAGCAGCGGTGCGGGAGGGCCAGATACGCAGTATTTT. This codes for CASSGAGGPDTQYF.

The chain uses TRBV14 and TRBJ1-2; D possibly corresponds to TRBD1 (5 bases). CDR1 is SGHDN and CDR2 is FVKESK in the germline V gene. Trimming removed 0 bases from V and 7 bases from J, with 9 bases in between. The CDR3 is made up of 13 amino acids. CDR3 nucleotide sequence: TGTGCCAGCAGCCAAGACAGGGCTAGTGGCTACACCTTC. This codes for CASSQDRASGYTF.

This sequence joins TRBV6-1 and TRBJ1-5, with D tentatively TRBD1 (6 bases). Trimming removed 2 bases from V and 1 base from J, with 6 bases in between. Germline-derived CDR1 and CDR2 are MNHNS and SASEGT. The CDR3 covers 14 residues. CDR3 amino acids: CASSEQGSNQPQHF. DNA of the CDR3: TGTGCCAGCAGTGAACAGGGGAGCAATCAGCCCCAGCATTTT.

V is TRBV5-6 and J is TRBJ1-2, with TRBD1 matching 8 bases. This CDR3 has 17 residues. Germline lookup yields CDR1 SGHDT and CDR2 YYEEEE. V dropped 0 bases and J dropped 1; count of bases not matched to a gene: 8. The CDR3 is CASSLEGTGSLNYGYTF. The CDR3 DNA sequence: TGTGCCAGCAGCTTGGAAGGGACAGGCTCACTTAACTATGGCTACACCTTC.

The chain has TRBV5-4 and TRBJ2-3; TRBD2 matches 11 bases. Germline V gene sequence: CDR1 SGHNT, CDR2 YYREEE (reference sequence). J gave up 5 bases and V 0 bases, and 5 bases lay outside the gene matches. The CDR3 runs 16 residues. The CDR3 region is CASSLAGGLAVDTQYF. For the CDR3, the DNA is TGTGCCAGCAGCTTGGCCGGGGGACTAGCGGTAGATACGCAGTATTTT.

The rearrangement joins TRBV14 to TRBJ1-2; maybe TRBD1 (6 bases). Germline V gene sequence: CDR1 SGHDN, CDR2 FVKESK. Trimming removed 1 base at V and 7 bases at J, with 16 bases between. The CDR3 is 15 amino acids. CDR3: CASSQAAGVLSGYTF. The CDR3 DNA reads TGTGCCAGCAGCCAAGCGGCAGGGGTGTTAAGTGGCTACACCTTC.

The V and J genes are TRBV11-3 and TRBJ2-2; D is uncertain. Germline-derived CDR1 and CDR2 are SGHNT and YENEEA. Deletions cut 3 bases from V and 3 bases from J, with 8 bases between. The CDR3 runs 14 residues. The CDR3 reads CASSLLADTGELFF. For the CDR3, the DNA is TGTGCCAGCAGCTTGTTGGCAGACACCGGGGAGCTGTTTTTT.

J is TRBJ1-1 and V is TRBV14, with 7 bases identical to TRBD1. V lost 4 bases to trimming and J lost 0 bases; unmatched junction nucleotides: 2. The CDR3 spans 14 residues. The germline V gene has CDR1 SGHDN and CDR2 FVKESK. For the CDR3, the DNA is TGTGCCAGCAGCCCCAGGGGGATGAACACTGAAGCTTTCTTT. It codes for CASSPRGMNTEAFF.

For the CDR3, the DNA is TGTGCCAGCAGTTACGGTCCGGGGAACACTGAAGCTTTCTTT. This sequence encodes CASSYGPGNTEAFF. The chain has TRBV6-5 and TRBJ1-1, with D hard to call. The V gene lost 2 bases and the J gene lost 1 base, with 8 bases spanning the gap. There are 14 residues in the CDR3. Germline CDR1 is MNHEY and CDR2 is SVGAGI.

This sequence joins TRBV29-1 and TRBJ1-5; D not certain. Germline CDR1 SQVTM, CDR2 ANQGSEA. Trimming stripped 4 bases from V and 2 bases from J, with 9 bases between. The CDR3 totals 13 residues. CDR3 amino acids: CSVARGRNQPQHF. CDR3 nucleotides: TGCAGCGTTGCTCGGGGTCGCAATCAGCCCCAGCATTTT.

This chain connects TRBV15 to TRBJ1-1; TRBD1 might be the D (5 bases). Germline V gives CDR1 LNHNV, CDR2 YYDKDF (reference sequence). The V end was cut by 4 bases, the J end by 7 bases, with 10 bases between. CDR3 length equals 12 residues. In DNA form, the CDR3 reads TGTGCCACCAGCAAGCAGGGCAGTGAAGCTTTCTTT. Its translation is CATSKQGSEAFF.

The V call is TRBV19, the J call TRBJ1-2; tentatively, D is TRBD1 (5 bases). This CDR3 spans 15 amino acids. Germline assignment: CDR1 LNHDA and CDR2 SQIVND (reference sequence). Between the trimmed V and J ends, which lost 2 bases and 4 bases, there was a span of 14 bases. Here the CDR3 reads CASSISRALFYGYTF. DNA for the CDR3: TGTGCCAGTAGTATAAGCAGGGCTCTATTCTATGGCTACACCTTC.

The chain recombines TRBV5-6 with TRBJ2-7, with D possibly matching TRBD1 (5 bases). The CDR3 sequence is 14 residues long. The ends were cut back, 0 bases at V and 4 bases at J, with 11 bases in the middle. From germline, CDR1 is SGHDT and CDR2 YYEEEE. CDR3 residues: CASSLAYRGYEQYF. CDR3 bases: TGTGCCAGCAGCTTGGCGTATAGGGGTTACGAGCAGTACTTC. Supplemented by reference TRBV5-6 and TRBJ2-7, the full variable domain reads DAGVTQSPTHLIKTRGQQVTLRCSPKSGHDTVSWYQQALGQGPQFIFQYYEEEERQRGNFPDRFSGHQFPNYSSELNVNALLLGDSALYLCASSLAYRGYEQYFGPGTRLTVT.

The J gene is TRBJ1-2, the V gene TRBV18; 7 bases are a match to TRBD1. This CDR3 region has 13 residues. Germline loops: CDR1 KGHSH, CDR2 LQKENI. V lost 2 bases to trimming and J lost 6 bases; unmatched junction nucleotides: 3. CDR3 sequence: CASSPEGANGYTF. Here the CDR3 DNA reads TGTGCCAGCTCACCAGAGGGGGCCAATGGCTACACCTTC. The full variable domain, with the rest looked up from reference TRBV18 and TRBJ1-2, is NAGVMQNPRHLVRRRGQEARLRCSPMKGHSHVYWYRQLPEEGLKFMVYLQKENIIDESGMPKERFSAEFPKEGPSILRIQQVVRGDSAAYFCASSPEGANGYTFGSGTRLTVV.

The genes are TRBV13 and TRBJ1-6; weak D call: TRBD1 (6 bases). The V and J ends lost 6 bases and 4 bases respectively, with 10 bases between them. Germline loops: CDR1 PRHDT, CDR2 FYEKMQ (reference sequence). This CDR3 comprises 14 residues. In nucleotides, the CDR3 is TGTGCCAGCAGGCAACAGGGATATAATTCACCCCTCCACTTT. It codes for CASRQQGYNSPLHF.